These 23 T cell receptor beta chains came from one sample sequenced in a study of OX40 agonist ivuxolimab in advanced cancers. This table comes from immunoSEQ multiplex PCR, and its TCRdb copy is limited to in-frame clones, with some not included. The data hold roughly 34,000 clones, with nearly 75% observed a single time. The input for sequencing was CD4+ or CD8+ T cells sorted from blood, taken in a trial of the OX40 agonist ivuxolimab. These receptors came from an adult with an advanced solid tumor such as melanoma, head and neck, liver or kidney cancer.

The chain uses TRBV5-1 and TRBJ1-1; no reliable D call. The V gene lost 0 bases and the J gene lost 4 bases, with 10 bases spanning the gap. The CDR3 has 14 residues. Germline assignment: CDR1 SGHRS and CDR2 YFSETQ. The CDR3 spells CASSLAGDGTEAFF. The DNA for the CDR3 is TGCGCCAGCAGCTTGGCCGGAGACGGCACTGAAGCTTTCTTT.

Only a few counts were recorded for this clone. The gene calls are TRBV9 and TRBJ1-1; D remains ambiguous. Germline assignment: CDR1 SGDLS and CDR2 YYNGEE. This CDR3 has 15 amino acids. Trimming left V 3 bases short and J 0 bases short, with 12 bases between. Here the CDR3 reads CASSAVQTLNTEAFF. The CDR3 DNA sequence: TGTGCCAGCAGCGCCGTACAGACCTTGAACACTGAAGCTTTCTTT.

The chain employs TRBV15 and TRBJ1-2; TRBD1 might be the D (5 bases). The V gene lost 0 bases and the J gene lost 4 bases, with 12 bases spanning the gap. This CDR3 is 15 amino acids long. Germline assignment: CDR1 LNHNV and CDR2 YYDKDF (reference sequence). This chain's CDR3 is CATSRDGGTGYGYTF. The CDR3 DNA is TGTGCCACCAGCAGAGATGGCGGGACGGGCTATGGCTACACCTTC.

This clone was found a few times. The V gene is TRBV27, the J gene TRBJ2-7; no reliable D call. V dropped 4 bases and J dropped 0 bases, with 10 bases sitting between them. Germline CDR1 is MNHEY and CDR2 is SMNVEV (reference sequence). The CDR3 is 14 residues long. CDR3 region: CASSYKAVSYEQYF. The CDR3 bases are TGTGCCAGCAGTTATAAAGCAGTCTCCTACGAGCAGTACTTC.

This clone was counted a single time. This chain joins TRBV7-2 and TRBJ2-1; D might be TRBD2 (5 bases). The CDR3 contains 14 residues. Germline values: CDR1 SGHTA, CDR2 FQGNSA. Trimming took off 1 base at V and 9 bases at J, with 13 bases between the two ends. Here the CDR3 reads CASSLGISGTEQFF. In nucleotides, the CDR3 is TGTGCCAGCAGCTTAGGTATCAGCGGAACTGAGCAGTTCTTC.

The V and J genes are TRBV7-3 and TRBJ2-3; D perhaps matches TRBD2 (7 bases). The CDR3 covers 14 residues. Germline V lookup: CDR1 SGHTA, CDR2 FQGTGA. The germline V and J ends were trimmed by 2 bases and 5 bases, with 11 bases remaining between them. In nucleotides, the CDR3 is TGTGCCAGCAGCTTACGGGGGGCAGGAGATACGCAGTATTTT. Amino acid sequence: CASSLRGAGDTQYF.

The V gene is TRBV2, the J gene TRBJ1-6; D uncertain. Germline loops: CDR1 SNHLY, CDR2 FYNNEI. The V and J ends lost 6 bases and 8 bases respectively, with 17 bases between them. CDR3 length equals 15 residues. As DNA, the CDR3 is TGTGCCAGCAGCCGGACGGCCCGTGTCGATTCACCCCTCCACTTT. Its protein product is CASSRTARVDSPLHF.

The CDR3 region has the DNA TGTGCCATCAGTGATAGAGCAAACTATGGCTACACCTTC. Its protein product is CAISDRANYGYTF. The rearrangement joins TRBV10-3 to TRBJ1-2; D gene unclear. Trimming stripped 3 bases from V and 2 bases from J, with 7 bases between. CDR3 length: 13 amino acids. From germline, CDR1 is ENHRY and CDR2 SYGVKD.

V usage is TRBV9 and J usage is TRBJ2-5; 9 bases align to TRBD2. From germline, CDR1 is SGDLS and CDR2 YYNGEE. V dropped 4 bases and J dropped 3; count of bases not matched to a gene: 7. This CDR3 region has 15 residues. The CDR3 nucleotides read TGTGCCAGCAGCCGCTGGACTAGCGCGAAAGAGACCCAGTACTTC. Translation: CASSRWTSAKETQYF.

The rearrangement joins TRBV6-6 to TRBJ1-5; 9 nucleotides agree with TRBD1. The CDR3 sequence is 14 residues long. The trim removed 6 bases at V and 7 bases at J, leaving 7 bases unmatched. Germline-derived CDR1 and CDR2 are MNHNY and SVGAGI (reference sequence). DNA for the CDR3: TGTGCCAGCAGACCTCGGACAGGGGAACAGCCCCAGCATTTT. Its translation: CASRPRTGEQPQHF.

This chain connects TRBV10-3 to TRBJ2-6, with no clear D. The CDR3 has 13 amino acids. Germline V lookup: CDR1 ENHRY, CDR2 SYGVKD. Trimming took off 11 bases at V and 0 bases at J, with 8 bases between the two ends. The CDR3 spells CAFWVSGANVLTF. The CDR3 DNA reads TGTGCCTTCTGGGTCTCTGGGGCCAACGTCCTGACTTTC.

V is TRBV25-1 and J is TRBJ1-2; D may be TRBD1 (6 bases). There are 14 residues in the CDR3. Germline assignment: CDR1 MGHDK and CDR2 SYGVNS. V was trimmed by 6 bases and J by 3 bases, leaving 14 bases between them. CDR3 region: CASRGKGVYYGYTF. CDR3 bases: TGTGCCAGCAGGGGTAAGGGGGTTTACTATGGCTACACCTTC.

V gene TRBV5-4 combines with J gene TRBJ2-2; 7 nucleotides match TRBD2. CDR1 and CDR2 from the germline V gene are SGHNT and YYREEE (reference sequence). Unmatched junction bases numbered 6, after V lost 4 bases and J lost 0 bases. This CDR3 region has 16 residues. The CDR3 protein is CASSPAGTTNTGELFF. CDR3 sequence (DNA): TGTGCCAGCAGCCCGGCAGGGACTACGAACACCGGGGAGCTGTTTTTT.

This clone was counted between two and nine times. V is TRBV28 and J is TRBJ2-7; 9 bases align to TRBD2. Germline-derived CDR1 and CDR2 are MDHEN and SYDVKM. This CDR3 comprises 12 residues. The V gene end was trimmed by 7 bases and the J gene end by 4 bases; junction bases not matched to a gene: 2. The CDR3 here is CASTSGTYEQYF. In DNA, the CDR3 is TGTGCCAGCACTAGCGGGACATACGAGCAGTACTTC.

This chain joins TRBV10-3 and TRBJ1-4, with TRBD1 matching over 8 bases. With V trimmed by 0 bases and J by 4 bases, 1 base remained unmatched. This CDR3 contains 15 residues. CDR1 and CDR2 (germline): ENHRY, SYGVKD. In DNA form, the CDR3 reads TGTGCCATCAGTGAGTCTGGACAGGGTAATGAAAAACTGTTTTTT. Protein product: CAISESGQGNEKLFF.

This clone was seen a handful of times. The rearrangement joins TRBV5-5 to TRBJ1-5; TRBD1 might be the D (5 bases). The CDR3 has 16 amino acids. V was shortened by 1 base and J by 3 bases, with 14 bases between the two germline ends. CDR1 is SGHKS, CDR2 YYEKEE, per germline (reference sequence). CDR3 in amino acids: CASSLSGPTSNQPQHF. The CDR3 nucleotides are TGTGCCAGCAGCTTGTCAGGGCCGACCTCCAATCAGCCCCAGCATTTT.

V is TRBV5-4 and J is TRBJ2-2; 9 bases are a match to TRBD1. This CDR3 contains 15 residues. Germline CDR1 and CDR2: SGHNT and YYREEE (reference sequence). V dropped 4 bases and J dropped 4; count of bases not matched to a gene: 5. CDR3 nucleotides: TGTGCCAGCAGCCTACAGGGGGCCGGCACCGGGGAGCTGTTTTTT. This translates into CASSLQGAGTGELFF.

This clone was recorded once. This chain joins TRBV11-3 and TRBJ1-1, with D possibly being TRBD1 (5 bases). Trimming pared 6 bases from V and 8 bases from J, leaving 22 bases between. Germline CDR1 SGHNT, CDR2 YENEEA. The CDR3 has 15 residues. CDR3 amino acids: CASRKGTAREEEAFF. CDR3 nucleotide sequence: TGTGCCAGCAGAAAGGGGACCGCTCGTGAGGAAGAAGCTTTCTTT.

The CDR3 sequence: CASSKKTPGQGYNEKLFF. In nucleotides, the CDR3 is TGTGCCAGCTCAAAGAAGACTCCGGGACAGGGATATAATGAAAAACTGTTTTTT. This rearrangement joins TRBV18 to TRBJ1-4; TRBD1 agrees at 9 bases. The V and J ends lost 5 bases and 4 bases, in that order; junction bases with no gene match: 14. The germline V gene has CDR1 KGHSH and CDR2 LQKENI. The CDR3 runs 18 residues.

The genes are TRBV4-1 and TRBJ2-6; D not resolved. This CDR3 is 18 amino acids long. Germline lookup yields CDR1 MGHRA and CDR2 YSYEKL. Between the trimmed V and J ends, which lost 0 bases and 0 bases, there was a span of 12 bases. CDR3 coding DNA: TGCGCCAGCAGCCAAGATCAGAACGCCTTCTCTGGGGCCAACGTCCTGACTTTC. Amino acid sequence: CASSQDQNAFSGANVLTF.

The CDR3 nucleotides read TGTGCCAGCAGGGGAACAGGAAACACCATATATTTT. It codes for CASRGTGNTIYF. The rearrangement uses TRBV7-9 and TRBJ1-3, with D uncertain. Germline V gene sequence: CDR1 SEHNR, CDR2 FQNEAQ (reference sequence). With 6 bases removed from V and 4 bases from J, the gap between germline ends came to 7 bases. The CDR3 has 12 residues.

CDR3 sequence (DNA): TGTGCCAGCAGTTACTCGGGACAGGGAGTCTATGGCTACACCTTC. As protein: CASSYSGQGVYGYTF. The chain is built from TRBV6-5 and TRBJ1-2; TRBD1 matches at 9 bases. J gave up 4 bases and V 0 bases, and 3 bases lay outside the gene matches. Per the germline V gene, CDR1 is MNHEY and CDR2 is SVGAGI. The CDR3 contains 15 residues.

V and J are TRBV7-2 and TRBJ1-4; D gene unclear. The CDR3 runs 15 residues. In germline, CDR1 is SGHTA, CDR2 FQGNSA. V was shortened by 5 bases and J by 5 bases, with 15 bases between the two germline ends. The CDR3 coding sequence is TGTGCCAGCAGCCCGCGGGCAGACCTGAATGAAAAACTGTTTTTT. Translated, it gives CASSPRADLNEKLFF.